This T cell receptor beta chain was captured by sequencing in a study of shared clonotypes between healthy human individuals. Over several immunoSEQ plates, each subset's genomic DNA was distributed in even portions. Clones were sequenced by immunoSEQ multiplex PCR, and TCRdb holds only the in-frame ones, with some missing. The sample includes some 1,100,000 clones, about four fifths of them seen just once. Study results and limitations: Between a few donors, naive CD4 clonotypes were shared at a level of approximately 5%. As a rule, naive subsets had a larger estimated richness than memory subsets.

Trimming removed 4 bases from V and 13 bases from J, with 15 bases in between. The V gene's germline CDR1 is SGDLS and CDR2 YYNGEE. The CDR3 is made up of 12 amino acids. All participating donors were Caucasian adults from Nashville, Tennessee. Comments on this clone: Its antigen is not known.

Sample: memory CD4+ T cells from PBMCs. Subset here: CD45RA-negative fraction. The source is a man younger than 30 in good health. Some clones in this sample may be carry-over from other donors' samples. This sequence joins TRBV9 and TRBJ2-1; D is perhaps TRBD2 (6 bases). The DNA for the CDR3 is TGTGCCAGCAGCACCTTCCGGGACTCCCAGTTCTTC. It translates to CASSTFRDSQFF.